This TCR beta chain was identified in a study of T cells expressing NK-cell markers (dated by TCRdb to the early 2020s). Regarding the study in general: TCR beta-chain repertoires were profiled in sorted CD3+CD56+NKG2C+, CD3+CD56+NKG2C- and CD3+CD56-NKG2C+ T-cell subsets from seven or eight donors. Of the eight sequenced donors, seven were found to be HCMV-seropositive and one was found to be HCMV-seronegative. Randomly selected healthy volunteers, three men and five women, were used as the eight sequenced donors. Sequencing of the libraries produced 2 x 150 bp reads on Illumina HiSeq 2000/2500, MiSeq or NextSeq.

Concerning this clonotype: Its antigen is unknown.

Data came from an Illumina HiSeq 2000. TCR beta cDNA libraries were made by 5'RACE template switching that added a universal primer site and unique molecular identifiers. Priming for cDNA synthesis came from the TCR beta constant segment, and two successive PCR amplification steps followed. As for how the authors treated the data: Reads were demultiplexed and grouped by UMI with MIGEC, and clonotypes were assembled and quantified with MiTCR. To remove erroneous sequences, TCR cDNA sequences were retained only when supported by two or more reads. The tcR package was used for downstream repertoire analysis, and clonotypes were matched between fractions using CDR3 nucleotide sequence together with V segment. Antigen specificity was annotated against VDJdb with VDJmatch, allowing one amino acid substitution in CDR3. TCRdb reanalyzed the reads, keeping one entry per CDR3 protein sequence and omitting DNA. TCRdb, rather than the study authors, made the V and J calls. The record for this sample contains 500,000 to 600,000 distinct CDR3 sequences. The leading ten clones occupy approximately 3.5% of the sample.

General findings and caveats noted by the study authors: Those dominant clonotypes were again the most abundant among CD3+CD56-NKG2C+ cells in several donors, at roughly 28.3-65%. In more than five donors, the dominant CD3+CD56+NKG2C+ clonotypes were found to rank among the top 10 CD8+ clonotypes and to make up roughly 1.0-7.5% of CD8+ T cells. Whether the expanded NKG2C-expressing T cell clones were specific for HCMV antigens remained unclear.

CDR1 and CDR2 are drawn from the germline V gene (reference sequence): DFQATT, SNEGSKA. The CDR3, cysteine through phenylalanine, is 14 amino acids long. DNA for this receptor is not on file. A commercial ELISA kit detecting HCMV-specific IgG in serum was used to determine HCMV serostatus. Ficoll density gradient centrifugation was used to isolate peripheral blood mononuclear cells from blood. This TCR was recovered from a man younger than 35 in good health. Donor details come from another sample of the same person, matched by shared clones. Material for sequencing was blood T cells: a sorted CD56 or NKG2C T cell subset, CD4+ or CD8+ T cells, or bulk PBMC T cells (not recorded which). The V and J segments used are TRBV20-1 and TRBJ2-1; the TRBD2 assignment by TCRdb is unverifiable without DNA. The CDR3 protein sequence reads: CSAKEGLAGDEQFF.